The TCR beta chain under discussion was sequenced for a study of chemoradiotherapy in HPV16-positive cancers. General study results and limits: During treatment, candidate HPV-specific clones and E7-related motifs expanded in tumor. Functional assays defining HPV-specific T cells used only a couple of HPV16-positive patients.

Profiled with immunoSEQ multiplex PCR; TCRdb holds only in-frame clones, not every one. This sample carries around 40,000 clones, more than 75% of them seen once, and the ten largest clones take 5.2%. CDR1 is KGHSH, CDR2 LQKENI, per germline. The CDR3 consists of 12 residues. V was trimmed by 0 bases and J by 4 bases, leaving 3 bases between them. For this clone: Its matching antigen is unknown. The sample holds other DNA sequences that translate to the same CDR3.

The sequencing used blood, collected from a patient who underwent chemoradiotherapy. The chain employs TRBV18 and TRBJ2-5; no definite D call. The TCR originated in a human donor with HPV-associated anogenital cancer. The CDR3 DNA reads TGTGCCAGCTCACCACCGGGAGAGACCCAGTACTTC. It translates to CASSPPGETQYF.